These 2 T cell receptor beta chains were sequenced from one sample in a study of T-cell memory formation after mild COVID-19. From the 5' RACE reads, TCRdb called clonotypes with MiXCR, one entry per CDR3 protein. Of 300,000 to 350,000 distinct CDR3 sequences listed, roughly 13% are singletons. Material for sequencing was PBMCs or a T cell subset sorted from them (not recorded which). The receptors were sampled from a man aged 18 to 35 who had mild COVID-19 (a few samples of this study predate the infection). Cell type and time point are not known.

The chain employs TRBV6-5 and TRBJ2-5; no clear D gene. CDR3 size: 13 residues. Germline V CDR1 and CDR2: MNHEY, SVGAGI. Trimming removed 4 bases at V and 5 bases at J, with 11 bases between. CDR3 sequence (DNA): TGTGCCAGCAGTTCAAACATTAAGGAGACCCAGTACTTC. Residues: CASSSNIKETQYF.

This rearrangement joins TRBV6-1 to TRBJ2-5; no clear D. Per germline, CDR1 MNHNS and CDR2 SASEGT. CDR3 length equals 14 residues. V gave up 6 bases and J gave up 3 bases, with 14 bases separating them. This CDR3 is CASRKYDGKETQYF. The CDR3, as DNA: TGTGCCAGCAGAAAATACGACGGTAAAGAGACCCAGTACTTC.